This T cell receptor (beta chain) was sequenced for a study of cytotoxic CD8 clonotypes in ibrutinib-treated CLL. This clone was observed a handful of times. Method: immunoSEQ multiplex PCR; TCRdb's copy keeps in-frame clones and lacks some. The profile shows approximately 40,000 clones, 55% to 75% of them singletons. The CDR3 is 16 residues long. Trimming removed 4 bases at V and 4 bases at J, with 18 bases between. In germline, CDR1 is SGHKS, CDR2 YYEKEE (reference sequence). The receptor's source is a human donor with chronic lymphocytic leukemia. The chain employs TRBV5-5 and TRBJ1-3, with D possibly TRBD1 on 5 matching bases. The sample was PBMCs, taken at disease progression, from a patient treated with ibrutinib. The CDR3 DNA reads as TGTGCCAGCAGCCTCCGCGGGGGAGAATCGGGAAACACCATATATTTT. Amino acid sequence: CASSLRGGESGNTIYF.